This TCR beta chain emerged from a study of T cells in localized non-small cell lung cancer. Points from the study as a whole: Adjacent lung exhibited a median of about 57 among the 100 most abundant tumor clones.

Clones were sequenced by immunoSEQ multiplex PCR, and TCRdb holds only the in-frame ones, with some missing. Here the sample spans 40,000 or so clones, around 85% being singletons. This CDR3 contains 15 residues. Trimming shortened V by 4 bases and J by 2 bases, and 15 bases separated the two germline ends. Germline-derived CDR1 and CDR2 are PRHDT and FYEKMQ (reference sequence). A remark on this clone: Its antigen is still unknown.

V is TRBV13 and J is TRBJ2-7, with D possibly being TRBD2 (6 bases). This TCR derives from a man aged 40 to 70 with stage I lung adenocarcinoma. The sample here was peripheral blood, taken before any cancer treatment. CDR3 amino acids: CASSSRKRVAYEQYF. The CDR3 DNA follows: TGTGCCAGCAGCTCCCGTAAGCGGGTCGCCTACGAGCAGTACTTC.